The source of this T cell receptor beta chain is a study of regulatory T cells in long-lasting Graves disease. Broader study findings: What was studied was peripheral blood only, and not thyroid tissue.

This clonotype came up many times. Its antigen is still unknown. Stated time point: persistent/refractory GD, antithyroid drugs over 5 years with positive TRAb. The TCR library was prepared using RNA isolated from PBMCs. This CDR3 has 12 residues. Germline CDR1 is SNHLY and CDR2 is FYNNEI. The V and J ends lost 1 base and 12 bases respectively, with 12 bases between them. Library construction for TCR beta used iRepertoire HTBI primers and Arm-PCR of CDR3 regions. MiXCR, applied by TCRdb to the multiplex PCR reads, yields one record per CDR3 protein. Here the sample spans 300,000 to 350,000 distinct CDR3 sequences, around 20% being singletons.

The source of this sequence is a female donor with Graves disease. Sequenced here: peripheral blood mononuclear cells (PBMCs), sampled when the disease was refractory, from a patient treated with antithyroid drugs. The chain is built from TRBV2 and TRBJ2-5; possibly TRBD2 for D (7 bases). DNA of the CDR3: TGTGCCAGCAGTGAAGGGGGGGGGCCCAAGTACTTC. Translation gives CASSEGGGPKYF.